These 17 T cell receptor beta chains were sequenced from one sample in a study of blood T cell repertoires in COVID-19. The repertoire was sequenced with immunoSEQ multiplex PCR; TCRdb's copy has only in-frame clones and lacks some. This table has around 200,000 clones, over 75% appearing once. The sequenced sample was peripheral blood. Receptors were obtained from an elderly woman with active or convalescent COVID-19.

The V and J genes are TRBV5-1 and TRBJ2-6; possible D gene TRBD2, 6 bases. The V gene lost 5 bases and the J gene lost 0 bases, with 21 bases spanning the gap. The CDR3 contains 19 residues. Germline CDR1 and CDR2: SGHRS and YFSETQ. CDR3 region: CASSPLPGLQSSGANVLTF. In DNA form, the CDR3 reads TGCGCCAGCAGTCCACTACCGGGACTTCAGAGCTCTGGGGCCAACGTCCTGACTTTC.

The rearrangement uses TRBV6-2 or TRBV6-3 and TRBJ2-1; possible D gene TRBD2, 6 bases. The CDR3 is 16 residues long. V gave up 6 bases and J gave up 0 bases, with 15 bases separating them. Per germline, CDR1 MNHEY and CDR2 SVGEGT. Here the CDR3 DNA reads TGTGCCAGCAGCACCAGCGGGCCAGACTCCTACAATGAGCAGTTCTTC. Translated, it gives CASSTSGPDSYNEQFF.

The gene calls are TRBV7-2 and TRBJ1-2, with 7 bases matching TRBD1. After removal of 5 bases from V and 6 bases from J, the junction contained 12 bases not matched to a gene. The V gene's germline CDR1 is SGHTA and CDR2 FQGNSA. The CDR3 runs 15 residues. The CDR3 reads CASSPRQGDYDGYTF. DNA of the CDR3: TGTGCCAGCAGCCCAAGACAGGGAGATTATGATGGCTACACCTTC. Full variable domain (rest looked up from reference TRBV7-2 and TRBJ1-2): GAGVSQSPSNKVTEKGKDVELRCDPISGHTALYWYRQSLGQGLEFLIYFQGNSAPDKSGLPSDRFSAERTGGSVSTLTIQRTQQEDSAVYLCASSPRQGDYDGYTFGSGTRLTVV.

CDR3 in amino acids: CASSQALAATYEQYF. The CDR3 nucleotides are TGCGCCAGCAGCCAAGCCCTAGCGGCCACCTACGAGCAGTACTTC. This chain connects TRBV4-1 to TRBJ2-7, with 7 bases that match TRBD2. CDR1 and CDR2 (germline): MGHRA, YSYEKL. With V trimmed by 1 base and J by 2 bases, 5 bases remained unmatched. This CDR3 is built from 15 residues.

This clone was found a few times. The V gene is TRBV9, the J gene TRBJ1-1, with TRBD1 matching 10 bases. Germline CDR1 and CDR2: SGDLS and YYNGEE. The J segment lost 1 base and the V segment lost 5 bases, leaving 5 bases of the junction unmatched. There are 15 residues in the CDR3. Here the CDR3 reads CASRTGTGENTEAFF. The CDR3 DNA is TGTGCCAGCAGGACCGGGACAGGGGAGAACACTGAAGCTTTCTTT.

In regard to this clone: Other DNA sequences of this sample code for an identical CDR3. The chain has TRBV5-1 and TRBJ1-3; D call uncertain. The length of the CDR3 is 15 residues. From germline, CDR1 is SGHRS and CDR2 YFSETQ. V lost 0 bases to trimming and J lost 1 base, with 8 bases between them. The chain's CDR3 is CASSLAGVSGNTIYF. The CDR3 nucleotides read TGCGCCAGCAGCTTGGCCGGTGTTTCTGGAAACACCATATATTTT.

This clone was seen only a few times. The chain has TRBV7-9 and TRBJ2-3, with D perhaps TRBD2 (6 bases). The CDR3 loop spans 18 amino acids. V was trimmed by 3 bases and J by 6 bases, leaving 25 bases between them. The germline CDR1 and CDR2 sequences are SEHNR and FQNEAQ (reference sequence). The chain's CDR3 is CASSFRVGGAYQRDTQYF. CDR3 nucleotides: TGTGCCAGCAGCTTTCGGGTCGGCGGGGCCTACCAACGGGATACGCAGTATTTT.

The chain joins TRBV3-1 (or the pseudogene TRBV3-2) to TRBJ2-5; 7 bases are a match to TRBD2. The V gene end was trimmed by 1 base and the J gene end by 5 bases; junction bases not matched to a gene: 7. The germline CDR1 and CDR2 sequences are LGHDT and YNNKEL (reference sequence). The CDR3 spans 15 residues. The CDR3: CASSQVAGVGETQYF. In DNA form, the CDR3 reads TGTGCCAGCAGCCAAGTCGCGGGGGTGGGTGAGACCCAGTACTTC.

V usage is TRBV19 and J usage is TRBJ1-6; 9 bases fit TRBD1. From germline, CDR1 is LNHDA and CDR2 SQIVND (reference sequence). J was trimmed by 7 bases and V by 6 bases; bases with no gene match: 7. The CDR3 has 15 amino acids. The CDR3 bases are TGTGCCAGTAGGGCGGGGACAGGGATCAATTCACCCCTCCACTTT. Its protein is CASRAGTGINSPLHF.

This rearrangement joins TRBV11-2 to TRBJ2-2, with D possibly matching TRBD1 (8 bases). Germline values: CDR1 SGHAT, CDR2 FQNNGV. The V gene lost 5 bases and the J gene lost 3 bases, with 16 bases spanning the gap. The CDR3 extends over 16 amino acids. CDR3 nucleotide sequence: TGTGCCAGCAGCCGCACAGGGGGGGGAGACACCGGGGAGCTGTTTTTT. Encoded protein: CASSRTGGGDTGELFF.

The chain is built from TRBV28 and TRBJ1-1; possible D gene TRBD1, 6 bases. Germline lookup yields CDR1 MDHEN and CDR2 SYDVKM. CDR3 length equals 13 residues. Trimming left V 6 bases short and J 7 bases short, with 15 bases between. In DNA, the CDR3 is TGTGCCAGCAGCCCTAGGGGGGGCCGTGAAGCTTTCTTT. This encodes CASSPRGGREAFF. The whole variable domain, filled in from reference TRBV28 and TRBJ1-1, reads DVKVTQSSRYLVKRTGEKVFLECVQDMDHENMFWYRQDPGLGLRLIYFSYDVKMKEKGDIPEGYSVSREKKERFSLILESASTNQTSMYLCASSPRGGREAFFGQGTRLTVV.

This chain joins TRBV5-1 and TRBJ1-1; the match to TRBD1 covers 9 bases. CDR1 is SGHRS, CDR2 YFSETQ, per germline. The CDR3 runs 14 residues. Trimming cost V 2 bases and J 5 bases; bases outside gene matches: 4. The CDR3 DNA reads TGCGCCAGCAGCTTACAGGGGGCAGGAACTGAAGCTTTCTTT. Protein product: CASSLQGAGTEAFF. The full variable domain, in which reference TRBV5-1 and TRBJ1-1 provide the parts outside the CDR3, is KAGVTQTPRYLIKTRGQQVTLSCSPISGHRSVSWYQQTPGQGLQFLFEYFSETQRNKGNFPGRFSGRQFSNSRSEMNVSTLELGDSALYLCASSLQGAGTEAFFGQGTRLTVV.

A single count supports this clone. The V call is TRBV4-1, the J call TRBJ1-4, with D possibly matching TRBD1 (6 bases). V was cut by 1 base and J by 0 bases, with 12 bases left in between. Germline V CDR1 and CDR2: MGHRA, YSYEKL. CDR3 length: 17 amino acids. CDR3 nucleotide sequence: TGCGCCAGCAGCCAAGCCGGGACACCAACAACTAATGAAAAACTGTTTTTT. This gives the protein CASSQAGTPTTNEKLFF.

This chain joins TRBV28 and TRBJ2-7, with a tentative D call TRBD1 (6 bases). Trimming cost V 6 bases and J 9 bases, with 18 bases left between them. The CDR3 is 13 amino acids. Germline V gene data show CDR1 as MDHEN and CDR2 as SYDVKM. The CDR3 here is CASSGIQGSGQYF. CDR3 bases: TGTGCCAGCAGCGGAATACAGGGTTCGGGGCAGTACTTC.

The chain employs TRBV5-1 and TRBJ2-5, with D possibly matching TRBD2 (5 bases). The CDR3 length is 15 residues. The V end was cut by 1 base, the J end by 4 bases, with 14 bases between. CDR1 SGHRS and CDR2 YFSETQ come from the germline V gene. In nucleotides, the CDR3 is TGCGCCAGCAGCTTGTCCCCAGCGGTTGGAGAGACCCAGTACTTC. Translation: CASSLSPAVGETQYF.

This chain links TRBV12-3 or TRBV12-4 with TRBJ2-2; weak D call: TRBD2 (5 bases). This CDR3 is built from 13 residues. Trimming shortened V by 3 bases and J by 3 bases, and 5 bases separated the two germline ends. CDR3 sequence reads: CASSFSDTGELFF. The CDR3, as DNA: TGTGCCAGCAGTTTTAGCGACACCGGGGAGCTGTTTTTT.

Worth noting for this clone: Other nucleotide sequences in the sample specify the same CDR3. The CDR3 here is CAISRGTEAFF. DNA for the CDR3: TGTGCCATCAGCAGAGGCACTGAAGCTTTCTTT. The chain has TRBV10-3 and TRBJ1-1, with no clear D. The germline gives CDR1 ENHRY, CDR2 SYGVKD. The CDR3 loop spans 11 amino acids. V was shortened by 6 bases and J by 4 bases, with 6 bases between the two germline ends.